This T cell receptor (beta chain) was retrieved from a study of blood T cell repertoires in COVID-19. Across the study: Whether acute or convalescent, the COVID-19 samples came from the United States, Italy and Spain.

Trimming shortened V by 4 bases and J by 2 bases, and 12 bases separated the two germline ends. CDR1 and CDR2 (germline): SGHNT, YYREEE (reference sequence). CDR3 length: 14 residues. Under the authors' procedure: Reference gene primer amplification yielded estimated nucleated cell counts. Using immunoSEQ multiplex PCR, the repertoire was profiled, and TCRdb retains in-frame clones only, with some absent. D and trimming were read from the DNA, whereas the V and J calls and clone size are those reported in that table. Of approximately 300,000 clones listed, around 90% are singletons. Researchers sorted participants into cohorts using their self-reported clinical history. Cohort 3 donors counted as recovered after two negative PCRs, clearance, or resolved symptoms.

The sequence came from a man aged 55 to 70 who had recovered from COVID-19. Sequencing input: PBMCs or T cells enriched from blood (not recorded which). This sequence joins TRBV5-4 and TRBJ1-2, with D uncertain. CDR3 amino acids: CASSQEQRNYGYTF. The CDR3 DNA sequence: TGTGCCAGCAGCCAGGAACAGCGGAACTATGGCTACACCTTC.